The 14 T cell receptor beta chains given below trace back to one sample, sequenced in a study of Tregs in tolerant kidney transplant recipients. Assay: immunoSEQ multiplex PCR; the TCRdb copy retains only in-frame clones and omits some. This sample has fewer than 60,000 clones, with around 93% found just once. Related graft donors supplied nonmyeloablative bone marrow transplants, and mixed chimerism was transient. The material sequenced was CD8+ T cells from blood (PBMCs), taken 24 months after the transplant. The source of these receptors is a human patient who received a combined kidney and bone marrow transplant. The graft donor may account for some of the T cells.

This sequence joins TRBV9 and TRBJ1-3; 8 bases fit TRBD1. CDR1 and CDR2 (germline): SGDLS, YYNGEE. Unmatched junction bases numbered 6, after V lost 4 bases and J lost 0 bases. The CDR3 length is 16 residues. CDR3 region: CASSKIGTGSGNTIYF. CDR3 nucleotide sequence: TGTGCCAGCAGCAAAATAGGGACAGGCTCTGGAAACACCATATATTTT.

The rearrangement links TRBV4-1 to TRBJ1-1, with 10 bases that match TRBD1. CDR3 length: 17 residues. Unmatched junction bases numbered 11, after V lost 4 bases and J lost 3 bases. Germline CDR1 and CDR2: MGHRA and YSYEKL. This CDR3 reads CASSPAPGTGDYTEAFF. Here the CDR3 DNA reads TGCGCCAGCAGCCCGGCTCCCGGGACAGGGGATTACACTGAAGCTTTCTTT.

This rearrangement joins TRBV7-9 to TRBJ1-5; D is ambiguous. Germline values: CDR1 SEHNR, CDR2 FQNEAQ (reference sequence). CDR3 length: 14 residues. The V gene lost 5 bases and the J gene lost 6 bases, with 14 bases spanning the gap. CDR3 loop: CASSAGGVSQPQHF. In DNA form, the CDR3 reads TGTGCCAGCAGCGCCGGCGGAGTGAGTCAGCCCCAGCATTTT. Supplemented by reference TRBV7-9 and TRBJ1-5, the full variable domain reads DTGVSQNPRHKITKRGQNVTFRCDPISEHNRLYWYRQTLGQGPEFLTYFQNEAQLEKSRLLSDRFSAERPKGSFSTLEIQRTEQGDSAMYLCASSAGGVSQPQHFGDGTRLSIL.

The J gene is TRBJ2-1, the V gene TRBV5-5; 7 nucleotides line up with TRBD2. With V trimmed by 3 bases and J by 9 bases, 6 bases remained unmatched. Germline V gene lookup returns CDR1 SGHKS and CDR2 YYEKEE (reference sequence). The CDR3 covers 13 residues. The CDR3 sequence: CASSWGEGLEQFF. The DNA of the CDR3 is TGTGCCAGCAGCTGGGGGGAGGGCCTTGAGCAGTTCTTC.

The table lists this clone with a few counts. The sample holds other DNA sequences that translate to the same CDR3. The chain joins TRBV5-6 to TRBJ1-2; D may be TRBD1 (5 bases). Deletions cut 2 bases from V and 2 bases from J, with 7 bases between. This CDR3 contains 13 residues. CDR1 is SGHDT, CDR2 YYEEEE, per germline. The CDR3 nucleotides are TGTGCCAGCAGCTTAGCAGGGAACTATGGCTACACCTTC. Protein sequence: CASSLAGNYGYTF. Combining the CDR3 with reference TRBV5-6 and TRBJ1-2 gives the whole variable domain DAGVTQSPTHLIKTRGQQVTLRCSPKSGHDTVSWYQQALGQGPQFIFQYYEEEERQRGNFPDRFSGHQFPNYSSELNVNALLLGDSALYLCASSLAGNYGYTFGSGTRLTVV.

This chain uses TRBV27 with TRBJ2-1; 10 bases fit TRBD2. The CDR3 runs 16 residues. Germline-derived CDR1 and CDR2 are MNHEY and SMNVEV (reference sequence). V lost 4 bases, J lost 8 bases, and 11 bases stayed unmatched. The CDR3 DNA reads TGTGCCAGCAGTTCAAGATCCAGCGGGAGGGCCTATGAGCAGTTCTTC. Translated, it gives CASSSRSSGRAYEQFF.

The CDR3 sequence is CASSPILRGLYEQYF. The CDR3 DNA is TGTGCCAGCAGCCCGATATTGAGAGGGTTGTACGAGCAGTACTTC. The rearrangement joins TRBV7-9 to TRBJ2-7, with a tentative D call TRBD2 (5 bases). CDR3 length: 15 residues. Trimming removed 5 bases from V and 4 bases from J, with 18 bases in between. Germline CDR1 and CDR2: SEHNR and FQNEAQ (reference sequence). The whole variable domain, filled in from reference TRBV7-9 and TRBJ2-7, reads DTGVSQNPRHKITKRGQNVTFRCDPISEHNRLYWYRQTLGQGPEFLTYFQNEAQLEKSRLLSDRFSAERPKGSFSTLEIQRTEQGDSAMYLCASSPILRGLYEQYFGPGTRLTVT.

The gene calls are TRBV4-1 and TRBJ2-5; TRBD2 matches at 7 bases. The DNA matches TRBJ2-7 better at its end, which makes the J call doubtful. The CDR3 sequence is 14 residues long. Germline CDR1 reads MGHRA; CDR2 reads YSYEKL. The chain's CDR3 is CASSQDPSGYEQYF. The DNA of the CDR3 is TGCGCCAGCAGCCAAGATCCTAGCGGTTACGAGCAGTACTTC.

This clone was found a few times. The chain carries TRBV5-6 and TRBJ2-3, with 8 nucleotides matching TRBD2. Germline CDR1 SGHDT, CDR2 YYEEEE. Losses at the gene ends were 3 bases for V and 5 bases for J; bases not matched to a gene: 11. The CDR3 runs 16 residues. This chain's CDR3 is CASSSGAGVARDTQYF. The CDR3, as DNA: TGTGCCAGCAGCTCCGGAGCGGGGGTGGCGAGAGATACGCAGTATTTT. The variable domain in full, completed from reference TRBV5-6 and TRBJ2-3, reads DAGVTQSPTHLIKTRGQQVTLRCSPKSGHDTVSWYQQALGQGPQFIFQYYEEEERQRGNFPDRFSGHQFPNYSSELNVNALLLGDSALYLCASSSGAGVARDTQYFGPGTRLTVL.

The CDR3 spells CASSPDRELYTGELFF. The CDR3 nucleotides are TGTGCCAGCAGCCCTGACAGGGAATTATACACCGGGGAGCTGTTTTTT. The chain carries TRBV27 and TRBJ2-2, with 7 bases lining up with TRBD1. CDR1 and CDR2 from the germline V gene are MNHEY and SMNVEV (reference sequence). The trim removed 6 bases at V and 3 bases at J, leaving 10 bases unmatched. This CDR3 has 16 residues.

The gene calls are TRBV14 and TRBJ1-2, with 7 bases identical to TRBD1. This CDR3 has 13 amino acids. CDR1 SGHDN and CDR2 FVKESK come from the germline V gene. The junction had 9 bases not matched to a gene; V was cut back by 4 bases and J by 10 bases. The CDR3 region is CASSPHRGRDYTF. DNA for the CDR3: TGTGCCAGCAGCCCCCACAGGGGACGGGACTACACCTTC. The full variable domain, completed using reference TRBV14 and TRBJ1-2, is EAGVTQFPSHSVIEKGQTVTLRCDPISGHDNLYWYRRVMGKEIKFLLHFVKESKQDESGMPNNRFLAERTGGTYSTLKVQPAELEDSGVYFCASSPHRGRDYTFGSGTRLTVV.

This chain uses TRBV5-1 with TRBJ2-1; 7 bases agree with TRBD2. V gave up 2 bases and J gave up 0 bases; unmatched junction bases: 2. Germline V gene sequence: CDR1 SGHRS, CDR2 YFSETQ. The CDR3 totals 15 residues. CDR3 amino acids: CASSFSGHSYNEQFF. Written as DNA, the CDR3 is TGCGCCAGCAGCTTTAGCGGGCACTCCTACAATGAGCAGTTCTTC.

This chain links TRBV5-6 with TRBJ2-2; D might be TRBD1 (5 bases). Germline CDR1 reads SGHDT; CDR2 reads YYEEEE. Trimming pared 0 bases from V and 6 bases from J, leaving 9 bases between. This CDR3 region has 14 residues. CDR3 protein: CASSLEGVAGELFF. The CDR3 bases are TGTGCCAGCAGCTTGGAAGGGGTGGCCGGGGAGCTGTTTTTT.

CDR3 sequence: CASSLPSENEQFF. The CDR3 DNA reads TGTGCCAGCTCACTACCATCGGAGAATGAGCAGTTCTTC. V gene TRBV18 combines with J gene TRBJ2-1; no clear D. Germline CDR1 KGHSH, CDR2 LQKENI. V shed 4 bases and J shed 7 bases, with 11 bases lying between them. The CDR3 runs 13 residues.